This T cell receptor beta chain appears in the sequencing data of a study of OX40 agonist ivuxolimab in advanced cancers. Across the study: The study gave patients intravenous ivuxolimab at 0.01 to 10 mg/kg every 2 weeks.

Measured with immunoSEQ multiplex PCR; TCRdb has only the in-frame clones, and not every one. The top ten clones hold less than 2.5% of a sample with around 40,000 clones, roughly four fifths of them seen once. Comment on this clone: Its target is unknown.

V shed 2 bases, J shed 0 bases, and the junction held 8 bases outside the gene matches. In germline, CDR1 is LNHNV, CDR2 YYDKDF (reference sequence). The CDR3 covers 17 residues. General study results and limits: In the 0.1 to 3.0 mg/kg range, CD4+ and CD8+ blood T cells had expanded clonally by week 6. CD8+ T cells (on average) carried more expanded clones than CD4+ T cells. Researchers did not determine the expanded peripheral T cells' antigen specificity.

The sequence derives from an adult with an advanced solid tumor such as melanoma, head and neck, liver or kidney cancer. The gene calls are TRBV15 and TRBJ1-1, with 8 bases identical to TRBD1. This sample comprised CD4+ or CD8+ T cells sorted from blood, obtained in a trial of the OX40 agonist ivuxolimab. CDR3 in amino acids: CATSRRGTGYMNTEAFF. The CDR3 bases are TGTGCCACCAGCAGACGCGGGACAGGTTACATGAACACTGAAGCTTTCTTT. The whole variable domain, filled in from reference TRBV15 and TRBJ1-1, reads DAMVIQNPRYQVTQFGKPVTLSCSQTLNHNVMYWYQQKSSQAPKLLFHYYDKDFNNEADTPDNFQSRRPNTSFCFLDIRSPGLGDTAMYLCATSRRGTGYMNTEAFFGQGTRLTVV.